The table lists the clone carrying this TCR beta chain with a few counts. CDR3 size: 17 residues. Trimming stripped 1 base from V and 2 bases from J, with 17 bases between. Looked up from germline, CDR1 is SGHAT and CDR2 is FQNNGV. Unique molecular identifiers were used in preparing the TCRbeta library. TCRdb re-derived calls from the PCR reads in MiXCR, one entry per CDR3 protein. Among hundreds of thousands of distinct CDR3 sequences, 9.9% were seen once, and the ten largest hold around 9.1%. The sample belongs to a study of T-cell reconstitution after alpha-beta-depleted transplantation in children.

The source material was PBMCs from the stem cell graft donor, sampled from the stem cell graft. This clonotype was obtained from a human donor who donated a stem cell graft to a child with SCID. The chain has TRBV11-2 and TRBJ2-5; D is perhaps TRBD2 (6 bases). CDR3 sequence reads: CASSLVGRTPTQETQYF. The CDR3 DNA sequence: TGTGCCAGCAGCTTAGTTGGGAGGACTCCAACACAAGAGACCCAGTACTTC.